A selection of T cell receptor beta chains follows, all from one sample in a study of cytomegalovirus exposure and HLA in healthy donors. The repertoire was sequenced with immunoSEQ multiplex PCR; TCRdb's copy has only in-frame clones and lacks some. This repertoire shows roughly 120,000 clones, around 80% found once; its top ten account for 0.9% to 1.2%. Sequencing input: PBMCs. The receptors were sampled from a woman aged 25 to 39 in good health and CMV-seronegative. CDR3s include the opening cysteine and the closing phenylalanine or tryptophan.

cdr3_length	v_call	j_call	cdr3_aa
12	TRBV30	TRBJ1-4	CAWLRYNEKLFF
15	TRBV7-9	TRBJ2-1	CASSLGGGPLDEQFF
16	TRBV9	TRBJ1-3	CASSPRTVVSGNTIYF
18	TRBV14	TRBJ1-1	CASSHSAASPTMNTEAFF
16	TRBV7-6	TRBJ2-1	CASSFSSLAFSSEQFF
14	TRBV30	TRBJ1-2	CACSKDRANYGYTF
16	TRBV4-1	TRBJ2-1	CASSQVFAGSYNEQFF
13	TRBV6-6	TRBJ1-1	CASSRGLGTEAFF
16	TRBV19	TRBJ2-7	CASSKTRDRGTYEQYF
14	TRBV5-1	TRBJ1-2	CASSLVQGPYGYTF
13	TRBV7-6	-	CASSPGLNYEQYF
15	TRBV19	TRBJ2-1	CASSISTSSYNEQFF
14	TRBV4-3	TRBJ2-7	CASSQDHYSYEQYF
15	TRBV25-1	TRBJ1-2	CASSGTNDRIYGYTF
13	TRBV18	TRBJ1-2	CASSPGGNYGYTF
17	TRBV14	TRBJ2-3	CASSQDGAGGTTDTQYF
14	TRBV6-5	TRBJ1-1	CASRSHREGTEAFF
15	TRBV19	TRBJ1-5	CASSLGGGINQPQHF
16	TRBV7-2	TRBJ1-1	CASSFANRGPYTEAFF
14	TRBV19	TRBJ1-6	CASRWGTGNSPLHF